A single T cell receptor beta chain is shown here with its context. Its cognate antigen is unknown. From germline, CDR1 is KGHSH and CDR2 LQKENI. V lost 6 bases, J lost 3 bases, and 10 bases stayed unmatched. CDR3 size: 15 residues. The record originates from a study of cytomegalovirus exposure and HLA in healthy donors. Study-wide findings and caveats: An analysis that was carried out later associated 15,000 to 20,000 TCR beta sequences with HLA alleles at 0.05 false discovery rate. When presence/absence was analysed, sequencing depth was taken to be roughly uniform across donors.

Vbeta (60) and Jbeta (13) primers were used in the PCR. Sequencing was performed with immunoSEQ multiplex PCR; in TCRdb, only in-frame clones are kept and a portion is missing. The sample holds approximately 100,000 clones; around 85% are singletons and the top ten take 7.4%. The chain couples TRBV18 to TRBJ1-1; 7 bases fit TRBD1. The sequence was collected from a man aged 35-49 years in good health and CMV-seropositive. The source material was PBMCs. The CDR3, as DNA: TGTGCCAGCTCGCCTTTGAGACAGGGCGACACTGAAGCTTTCTTT. Translation gives CASSPLRQGDTEAFF.